The 8 T cell receptor beta chains given below trace back to one sample, sequenced in a study of T-cell reconstitution after alpha-beta-depleted transplantation in children. The library targeted TCRbeta and was prepared with unique molecular identifiers. TCRdb reprocessed the PCR reads with MiXCR, giving one entry per CDR3 protein. Among roughly 300,000 distinct CDR3 sequences, 9% to 12% were seen once, and the ten largest hold 2% to 2.5%. Sequencing was performed on PBMCs from the stem cell graft donor, taken from the stem cell graft. The source of these receptors is a human donor who donated a stem cell graft to a child with acute lymphoblastic leukemia.

This clonotype was found a few times. This chain links TRBV5-1 with TRBJ2-1, with 7 bases that match TRBD1. Germline values: CDR1 SGHRS, CDR2 YFSETQ. J lost 0 bases, V lost 4 bases, and 10 bases had no gene match. The CDR3 is 17 amino acids. CDR3 sequence (DNA): TGCGCCAGCAGCCTCCGTGGGACAGTAAGCTCCTACAATGAGCAGTTCTTC. This encodes CASSLRGTVSSYNEQFF.

The CDR3: CATAGTSPHEQYF. CDR3 DNA: TGTGCCACGGCCGGGACATCCCCTCACGAGCAGTACTTC. The V gene is TRBV6-1, the J gene TRBJ2-7, with D tentatively TRBD1 (6 bases). V was cut by 10 bases and J by 5 bases, with 18 bases left in between. Germline V gives CDR1 MNHNS, CDR2 SASEGT. The CDR3 consists of 13 residues.

A few counts support this clonotype. The rearrangement uses TRBV28 and TRBJ2-7; possibly TRBD1 for D (6 bases). This CDR3 is built from 14 residues. Germline assignment: CDR1 MDHEN and CDR2 SYDVKM. V was cut by 6 bases and J by 1 base, with 13 bases left in between. The CDR3 DNA reads TGTGCCAGCAGGGGGGCAGGGCCTTCCTACGAGCAGTACTTC. This codes for CASRGAGPSYEQYF.

This clonotype has a handful of counts. The rearrangement links TRBV2 to TRBJ2-5; maybe TRBD1 (6 bases). This CDR3 comprises 14 residues. Germline CDR1 SNHLY, CDR2 FYNNEI. Trimming removed 3 bases from V and 6 bases from J, with 14 bases in between. The CDR3 here is CASSDQGTGQTQYF. CDR3 nucleotide sequence: TGTGCCAGCAGTGATCAGGGGACCGGGCAGACCCAGTACTTC.

This clonotype appeared a few times. The chain employs TRBV10-2 and TRBJ2-1; TRBD2 aligns across 8 bases. Germline V gene data show CDR1 as WSHSY and CDR2 as SAAADI. Trimming removed 2 bases from V and 6 bases from J; junction bases left unmatched: 15. This CDR3 has 18 amino acids. The CDR3 sequence is CASSEDSGVPSAFNEQFF. CDR3 coding DNA: TGCGCCAGCAGTGAGGATAGCGGGGTTCCCTCTGCGTTCAATGAGCAGTTCTTC.

This clonotype was found a few times. The J gene is TRBJ2-1, the V gene TRBV7-9; TRBD1 might be the D (6 bases). V was pared by 5 bases and J by 3 bases, with 17 bases between. The CDR3 runs to 16 residues. Germline assignment: CDR1 SEHNR and CDR2 FQNEAQ (reference sequence). The CDR3 reads CASSPRTAERYNEQFF. The CDR3 DNA reads TGTGCCAGCAGCCCCCGGACAGCAGAGCGCTACAATGAGCAGTTCTTC.

This clonotype was seen many times. The chain employs TRBV28 and TRBJ1-1; maybe TRBD1 (5 bases). V lost 6 bases to trimming and J lost 11 bases, with 19 bases between them. The CDR3 totals 13 residues. CDR1 is MDHEN and CDR2 is SYDVKM in the germline V gene. The CDR3: CASSSPGSRGAFF. CDR3 DNA: TGTGCCAGCAGCTCTCCGGGCTCACGGGGGGCTTTCTTT.

This clonotype was seen a handful of times. V gene TRBV4-3 combines with J gene TRBJ1-4; D might be TRBD1 (5 bases). Trimming took off 0 bases at V and 4 bases at J, with 21 bases between the two ends. The length of the CDR3 is 19 residues. Germline CDR1 reads LGHNA; CDR2 reads YSLEER. CDR3 sequence reads: CASSQDLVGGSTFNEKLFF. CDR3 sequence (DNA): TGCGCCAGCAGCCAAGATCTGGTTGGGGGGAGCACCTTTAATGAAAAACTGTTTTTT.